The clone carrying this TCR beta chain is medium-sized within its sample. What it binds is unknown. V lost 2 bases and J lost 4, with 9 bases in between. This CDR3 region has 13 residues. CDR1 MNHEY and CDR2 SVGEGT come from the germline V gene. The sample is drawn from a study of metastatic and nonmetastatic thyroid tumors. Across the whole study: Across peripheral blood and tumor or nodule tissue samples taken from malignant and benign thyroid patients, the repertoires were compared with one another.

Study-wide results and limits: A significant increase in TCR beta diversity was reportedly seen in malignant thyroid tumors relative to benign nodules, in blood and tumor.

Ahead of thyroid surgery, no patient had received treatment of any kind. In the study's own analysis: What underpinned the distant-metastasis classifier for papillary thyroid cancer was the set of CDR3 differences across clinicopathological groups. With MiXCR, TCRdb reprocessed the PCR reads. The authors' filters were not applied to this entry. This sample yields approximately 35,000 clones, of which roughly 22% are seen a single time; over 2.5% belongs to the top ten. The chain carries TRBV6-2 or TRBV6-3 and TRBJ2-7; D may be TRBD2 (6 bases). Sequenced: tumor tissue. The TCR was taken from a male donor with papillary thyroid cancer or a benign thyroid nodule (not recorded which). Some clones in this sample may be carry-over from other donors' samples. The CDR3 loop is CASSYGGLYEQYF. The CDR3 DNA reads TGTGCCAGCAGTTACGGGGGACTTTACGAGCAGTACTTC.